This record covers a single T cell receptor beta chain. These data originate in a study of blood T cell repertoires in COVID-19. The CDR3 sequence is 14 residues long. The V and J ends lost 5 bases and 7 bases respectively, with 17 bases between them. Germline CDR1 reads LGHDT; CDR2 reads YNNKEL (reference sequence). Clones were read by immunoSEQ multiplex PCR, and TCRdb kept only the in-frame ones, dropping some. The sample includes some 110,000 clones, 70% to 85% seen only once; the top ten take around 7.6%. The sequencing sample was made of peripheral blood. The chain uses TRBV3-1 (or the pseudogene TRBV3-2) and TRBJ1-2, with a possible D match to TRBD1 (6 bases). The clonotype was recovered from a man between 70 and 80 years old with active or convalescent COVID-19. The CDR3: CASSTRDTRGGYTF. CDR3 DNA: TGTGCCAGCAGCACCCGGGACACTCGGGGTGGCTACACCTTC.